This TCR beta chain is from a study of radiotherapy plus CTLA-4 blockade in lung cancer. Measured with immunoSEQ multiplex PCR; TCRdb has only the in-frame clones, and not every one. The profile shows 80,000 to 100,000 clones, 88% of them singletons. Findings and caveats of the study: Tumor-derived TCR clones expanded in blood after radiotherapy plus ipilimumab.

V was clipped by 3 bases and J by 6 bases, with 9 bases between them. The germline gives CDR1 SNHLY, CDR2 FYNNEI. The CDR3 consists of 13 residues. Remarks on this clone: Its antigen is unidentified.

This specimen consisted of peripheral blood, obtained from a patient treated with radiotherapy plus ipilimumab. The V and J genes are TRBV2 and TRBJ1-3; D not resolved. This TCR was recovered from a human donor with non-small cell lung cancer that progressed on radiotherapy plus ipilimumab. The CDR3 sequence is CASSELRENTIYF. In nucleotides, the CDR3 is TGTGCCAGCAGTGAGTTACGGGAAAACACCATATATTTT.